This is a list of T cell receptor beta chains from one sample in a study of blood T cell repertoires in COVID-19. Data came from immunoSEQ multiplex PCR; TCRdb stores just in-frame clones and leaves some out. The profile covers roughly 87,000 clones, with 60% to 80% appearing a single time and about 15% taken by the ten largest. The sequenced sample was peripheral blood. All receptors derive from a woman of 80 years or more with acute or convalescent COVID-19. The CDR3 runs from the conserved cysteine through the conserved F or W. The D gene is left open where the match is weak. For some rows the clone size is stated as once, few or many, or as a class when expanded; others skip it.

abundance: .
j_gene: TRBJ1-2
v_gene: TRBV7-9
d_gene: .
CDR3nt: TGTGCCAGCAACCGAGAGTCATATGGCTACACCTTC
CDR3aa: CASNRESYGYTF

abundance: .
j_gene: TRBJ2-2
v_gene: TRBV7-8
d_gene: .
CDR3nt: TGTGCCAGCAGCGGGGGACTCATGAACACCGGGGAGCTGTTTTTT
CDR3aa: CASSGGLMNTGELFF

abundance: .
j_gene: TRBJ1-1
v_gene: TRBV27
d_gene: .
CDR3nt: TGTGCCAGCAGTTTACAAGGGGGCACTGAAGCTTTCTTT
CDR3aa: CASSLQGGTEAFF

abundance: .
j_gene: TRBJ1-3
v_gene: TRBV6-1
d_gene: TRBD1
CDR3nt: TGTGCCAGCAGTGAACAGGGACAGGGGGCTGGAAACACCATATATTTT
CDR3aa: CASSEQGQGAGNTIYF

abundance: few
j_gene: TRBJ1-3
v_gene: TRBV21-1
d_gene: .
CDR3nt: .
CDR3aa: CASTSPRQGPRAPYIF

abundance: .
j_gene: TRBJ2-5
v_gene: TRBV5-1
d_gene: TRBD1
CDR3nt: TGCGCCAGCAGCCTGGGACAGCCCCAAGAGACCCAGTACTTC
CDR3aa: CASSLGQPQETQYF

abundance: .
j_gene: TRBJ1-1
v_gene: TRBV30
d_gene: .
CDR3nt: TGTGCCTCCCGCGTCACTATGAACACTGAAGCTTTCTTT
CDR3aa: CASRVTMNTEAFF

abundance: .
j_gene: TRBJ1-2
v_gene: TRBV4-1
d_gene: .
CDR3nt: TGCGCCAGCAGCCAGACCGGGACACTTAACTTGAGGGATGGCTACACCTTC
CDR3aa: CASSQTGTLNLRDGYTF

abundance: few
j_gene: TRBJ1-1
v_gene: TRBV5-5
d_gene: TRBD1
CDR3nt: TGTGCCAGCAGCTTTGGGACAGGTGAAGCTTTCTTT
CDR3aa: CASSFGTGEAFF

abundance: .
j_gene: TRBJ2-1
v_gene: TRBV27
d_gene: .
CDR3nt: TGTGCCAGTCGTACACGGGACTTGTCCTACAATGAGCAGTTCTTC
CDR3aa: CASRTRDLSYNEQFF

abundance: .
j_gene: TRBJ2-7
v_gene: TRBV28
d_gene: .
CDR3nt: TGTGCCAGCAGTCCCCGCAGGGTCCACGAGCAGTACTTC
CDR3aa: CASSPRRVHEQYF

abundance: few
j_gene: TRBJ1-5
v_gene: TRBV14
d_gene: TRBD1
CDR3nt: TGTGCCAGCAGCCGTACAGGGGGAGAGCCCCAGCATTTT
CDR3aa: CASSRTGGEPQHF

abundance: once
j_gene: TRBJ1-1
v_gene: TRBV6-5
d_gene: .
CDR3nt: TGTGCCAGCCACCAGGGACGGGGGGTGAACACTGAAGCTTTCTTT
CDR3aa: CASHQGRGVNTEAFF

abundance: many
j_gene: TRBJ1-1
v_gene: TRBV19
d_gene: TRBD1
CDR3nt: TGTGCCAGTACCAAGGACAGGGGCACTGAAGCTTTCTTT
CDR3aa: CASTKDRGTEAFF

abundance: many
j_gene: TRBJ1-2
v_gene: TRBV15
d_gene: .
CDR3nt: TGTGCCACCAGCAAAGGGTGGAGGGGAGGGGATGGCTACACCTTC
CDR3aa: CATSKGWRGGDGYTF

abundance: few
j_gene: TRBJ2-2
v_gene: TRBV7-2
d_gene: .
CDR3nt: TGTGCCAGCAGCTTGATGGGGGGTCCCGGGGAGCTGTTTTTT
CDR3aa: CASSLMGGPGELFF

abundance: .
j_gene: TRBJ1-4
v_gene: TRBV6-6
d_gene: .
CDR3nt: TGTGCCAGCAGTTACTCGAGGGCGGAAACTAATGAAAAACTGTTTTTT
CDR3aa: CASSYSRAETNEKLFF

abundance: many
j_gene: TRBJ1-1
v_gene: TRBV7-2
d_gene: TRBD1
CDR3nt: TGTGCCAGCAGCTTAGAAGGGACAGGGGAGCGTCCTTTCTTT
CDR3aa: CASSLEGTGERPFF

abundance: .
j_gene: TRBJ2-3
v_gene: TRBV19
d_gene: .
CDR3nt: TGTGCCAGTATGGCAGTCCCTAGCACAGATACGCAGTATTTT
CDR3aa: CASMAVPSTDTQYF

abundance: .
j_gene: TRBJ2-2
v_gene: TRBV7-2
d_gene: TRBD2
CDR3nt: TGTGCCAGCAGCCCGGGACTAAACACCGGGGAGCTGTTTTTT
CDR3aa: CASSPGLNTGELFF

abundance: .
j_gene: TRBJ1-2
v_gene: TRBV7-3
d_gene: TRBD1
CDR3nt: TGTGCCAGCAGCCTCATGGGGGACAGATCCTACACCTTC
CDR3aa: CASSLMGDRSYTF

abundance: .
j_gene: TRBJ1-2
v_gene: TRBV28
d_gene: .
CDR3nt: TGTGCCAGCAAAAAAGGGGCAACTGGGGGCTACACCTTC
CDR3aa: CASKKGATGGYTF

abundance: once
j_gene: TRBJ1-1
v_gene: TRBV9
d_gene: TRBD1
CDR3nt: TGTGCCAGCAGCGTTTCGCAGGGGGCCATGAACACTGAAGCTTTCTTT
CDR3aa: CASSVSQGAMNTEAFF

abundance: .
j_gene: TRBJ1-2
v_gene: TRBV5-4
d_gene: TRBD1
CDR3nt: TGTGCCAGCAGCGGGAATACAGGGGGCTATGGCTACACCTTC
CDR3aa: CASSGNTGGYGYTF

abundance: .
j_gene: TRBJ1-2
v_gene: TRBV7-8
d_gene: .
CDR3nt: TGTGCCAGCAGCCCCGCCCCGGGACAAGCTAACTATGGCTACACCTTC
CDR3aa: CASSPAPGQANYGYTF

abundance: .
j_gene: TRBJ1-1
v_gene: TRBV30
d_gene: TRBD1
CDR3nt: TGTGCCTGGAGTGGGGGGCCGGGACAGGGAGACACTGAAGCTTTCTTT
CDR3aa: CAWSGGPGQGDTEAFF

abundance: .
j_gene: TRBJ2-7
v_gene: TRBV5-1
d_gene: TRBD2
CDR3nt: TGCGCCAGCAGTACTAGCGGGGGCCTCACCTACGAGCAGTACTTC
CDR3aa: CASSTSGGLTYEQYF

abundance: .
j_gene: TRBJ1-5
v_gene: TRBV2
d_gene: .
CDR3nt: TGTGCCAGCAGTGGAGGTAGAAGAAGTCAGCCCCAGCATTTT
CDR3aa: CASSGGRRSQPQHF

abundance: .
j_gene: TRBJ1-1
v_gene: TRBV4-3
d_gene: TRBD1
CDR3nt: TGCGCCAGCACATCTACGGCAGGGGGCGTTGAAGCTTTCTTT
CDR3aa: CASTSTAGGVEAFF

abundance: .
j_gene: TRBJ1-2
v_gene: TRBV12-3/TRBV12-4
d_gene: .
CDR3nt: TGTGCCAGCAGTTTTGGCAGCGGATATGGCTACACCTTC
CDR3aa: CASSFGSGYGYTF

abundance: few
j_gene: TRBJ1-5
v_gene: TRBV2
d_gene: .
CDR3nt: TGTGCCAGCTCGCAGGGGCCCCAGCCCCAGCATTTT
CDR3aa: CASSQGPQPQHF

abundance: .
j_gene: TRBJ1-4
v_gene: TRBV6-6
d_gene: .
CDR3nt: TGTGCCAGCAGTCCCAAGAGGCAGGGGTGGGCAACTAATGAAAAACTGTTTTTT
CDR3aa: CASSPKRQGWATNEKLFF

abundance: few
j_gene: TRBJ1-5
v_gene: TRBV18
d_gene: TRBD1
CDR3nt: TGTGCCAGCTCACCGAGGGACAGGGCTAGCAATCAGCCCCAGCATTTT
CDR3aa: CASSPRDRASNQPQHF